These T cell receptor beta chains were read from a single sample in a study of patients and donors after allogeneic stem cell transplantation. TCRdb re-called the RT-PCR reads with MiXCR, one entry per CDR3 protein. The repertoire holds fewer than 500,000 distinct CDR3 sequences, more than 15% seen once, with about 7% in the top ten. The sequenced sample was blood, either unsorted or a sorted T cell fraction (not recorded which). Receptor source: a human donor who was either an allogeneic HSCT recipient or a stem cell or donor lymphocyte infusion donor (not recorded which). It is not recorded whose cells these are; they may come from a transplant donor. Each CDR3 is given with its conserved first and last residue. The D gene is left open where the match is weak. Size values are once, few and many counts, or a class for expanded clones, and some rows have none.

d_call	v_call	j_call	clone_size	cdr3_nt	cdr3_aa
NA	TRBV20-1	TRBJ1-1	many	TGCAGTGCTAGAGTGGCCACTGAAGCTTTCTTT	CSARVATEAFF
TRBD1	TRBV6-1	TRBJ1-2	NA	TGTGCCAGCAGGCGGGGGACAGACGATGGCTACACCTTC	CASRRGTDDGYTF
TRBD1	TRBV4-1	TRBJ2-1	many	TGCGCCAGCAGCCAAGGTTTAGGGGGCCAGGGTGAGCAGTTCTTC	CASSQGLGGQGEQFF
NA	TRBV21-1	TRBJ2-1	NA	TGTGCCAGCAGCAAAGAAAGGGCCCGGAGCGGAGCCAACAATGAGCAGTTCTTC	CASSKERARSGANNEQFF
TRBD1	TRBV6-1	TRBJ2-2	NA	TGTGCCAGCAGAACGACAGGGGGCAAGAACACCGGGGAGCTGTTTTTT	CASRTTGGKNTGELFF
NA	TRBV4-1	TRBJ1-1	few	TGCGCCAGCAGCTTAGAGGAGTATTTGAACACTGAAGCTTTCTTT	CASSLEEYLNTEAFF
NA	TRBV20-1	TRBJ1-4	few	TGCAGTGCTCGGACCCCACCAACTAATGAAAAACTGTTTTTT	CSARTPPTNEKLFF
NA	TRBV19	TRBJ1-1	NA	TGTGCCAGTAGTATAGCCTGGGGCAGGGGAAGAACTGAAGCTTTCTTT	CASSIAWGRGRTEAFF
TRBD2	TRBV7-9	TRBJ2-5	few	TGTGCCAGCAGCTTCGCGGGAGAAGAGACCCAGTACTTC	CASSFAGEETQYF
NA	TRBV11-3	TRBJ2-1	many	TGTGCCAGCAGCTTAGGGCAGGTCGGTGGTTACAATGAGCAGTTCTTC	CASSLGQVGGYNEQFF
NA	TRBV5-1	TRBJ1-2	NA	TGCGCCAGCAGCCCCGGGTCGGGGGTCTATGGCTACACCTTC	CASSPGSGVYGYTF
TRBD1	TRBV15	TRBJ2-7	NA	TGTGCCACCAGCATGGACAGGGGTCACTCCTACGAGCAGTACTTC	CATSMDRGHSYEQYF
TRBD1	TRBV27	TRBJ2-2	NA	TGTGCCAGCAACTCGGGACAGGGATCGACCCCTTACACCGGGGAGCTGTTTTTT	CASNSGQGSTPYTGELFF
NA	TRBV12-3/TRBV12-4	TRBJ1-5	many	TGTGCGTCACGGGTGGGTCCCGGAGGAAGCAATCAGCCCCAGCATTTT	CASRVGPGGSNQPQHF
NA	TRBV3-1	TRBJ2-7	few	TGTGCCAGCAGCCACCCGGGAATCAGCTACGAGCAGTACTTC	CASSHPGISYEQYF
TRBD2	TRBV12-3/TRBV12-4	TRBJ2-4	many	TGTGCCAGCAGTCCCTCCGGGAGGCCAAACATTCAGTACTTC	CASSPSGRPNIQYF
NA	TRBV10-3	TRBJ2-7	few	TGTGCCATCAGTGGCAGGGAGCCAGCCGAGCAGTACTTC	CAISGREPAEQYF
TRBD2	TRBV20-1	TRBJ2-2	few	TGCAGTGCTCCCCGGGCAGCGGGGAGAGACACCGGGGAGCTGTTTTTT	CSAPRAAGRDTGELFF
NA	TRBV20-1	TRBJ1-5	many	TGCAGTGCTAGAGTAGGGGCTCAGCCCCAGCATTTT	CSARVGAQPQHF
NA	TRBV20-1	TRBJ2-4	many	TGCAGTGCTAGTGTGGGGGGAGGAGCCAAAAACATTCAGTACTTC	CSASVGGGAKNIQYF
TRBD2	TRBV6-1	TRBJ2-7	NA	TGTGCCAGCAGTCAGACTAGCTCGGGGTACGAGCAGTACTTC	CASSQTSSGYEQYF
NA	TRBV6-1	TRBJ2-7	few	TGTGCCAGCAGTGCCAGTACCCGAGGTGGCTACGAGCAGTACTTC	CASSASTRGGYEQYF
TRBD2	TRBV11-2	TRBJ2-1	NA	TGTGCCAGCACCACCCCTAGCGGTAAGTCCTACAATGAGCAGTTCTTC	CASTTPSGKSYNEQFF
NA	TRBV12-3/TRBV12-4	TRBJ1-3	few	TGTGCCAGCAGTCCCCCCCGTGTGGGCATATATTTT	CASSPPRVGIYF
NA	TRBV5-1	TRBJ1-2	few	TGCGCCAGCAGCAAGGACAGCTATGGCTACACCTTC	CASSKDSYGYTF
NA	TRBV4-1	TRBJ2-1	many	TGCGCCAGCAGCCAAGGCCTGGGGAAAGAGCAGTTCTTC	CASSQGLGKEQFF
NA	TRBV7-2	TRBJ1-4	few	TGTGCCAGCAGCTTCCCACACGCTAATGAAAAACTGTTTTTT	CASSFPHANEKLFF
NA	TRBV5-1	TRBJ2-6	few	TGCGCCAGCAGCCACACAGTTTCCGGGGCCAACGTCCTGACTTTC	CASSHTVSGANVLTF
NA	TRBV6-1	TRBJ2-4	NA	TGTGCCACCTCCAGGGCTGCCAAAAACATTCAGTACTTC	CATSRAAKNIQYF
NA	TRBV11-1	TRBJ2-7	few	TGTGCCAGCAGCCCCGAGGGACGCCTCTACGAGCAGTACTTC	CASSPEGRLYEQYF
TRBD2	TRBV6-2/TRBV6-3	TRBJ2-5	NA	TGTGCCAGCAGTTACTACGCTCCCGCGACTAGCCAGTTTTACCAAGAGACCCAGTACTTC	CASSYYAPATSQFYQETQYF
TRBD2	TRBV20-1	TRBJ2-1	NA	TGCAGTGCCCGCGGGGCTAGCGGGAGGGGGCAGTTCTTC	CSARGASGRGQFF
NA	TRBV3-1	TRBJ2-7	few	TGTGCCAGCAGCCTTAGAAATCGCCCCGAGCAGTACTTC	CASSLRNRPEQYF
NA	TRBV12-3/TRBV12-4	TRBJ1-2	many	TGTGCCAGCAGTTTGGGGAGGAGGGTCGGTGGCTACACCTTC	CASSLGRRVGGYTF
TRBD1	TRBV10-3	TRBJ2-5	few	TGTGCCATCAGTGAGTTATACGGACAGGACCCCCACTTC	CAISELYGQDPHF
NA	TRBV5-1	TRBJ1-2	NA	TGCGCTTATGCTAGAGGGCCCAACTATGGCTACACCTTC	CAYARGPNYGYTF
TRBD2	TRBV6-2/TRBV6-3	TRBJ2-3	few	TGTGCCAGCGTCGACCCGGGACTAGCGAGGACAGATACGCAGTATTTT	CASVDPGLARTDTQYF
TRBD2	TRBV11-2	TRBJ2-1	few	TGTGCCAGCAGCTTAGATGGAGCCCGCTCCTATCGGGAGGTTGAGCAGTTCTTC	CASSLDGARSYREVEQFF
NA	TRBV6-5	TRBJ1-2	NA	TGTGCCAGCAGTTCCCCGGGACAAGCAATGGGCTACACCTTC	CASSSPGQAMGYTF
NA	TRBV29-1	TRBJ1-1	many	TGCAGCGTTGAAGAGGCTGGGGGCCGACCTGAAGCTTTCTTT	CSVEEAGGRPEAFF
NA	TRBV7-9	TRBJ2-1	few	TGTGCCAGCAGCCCCGCAAATGAGCAGTTCTTC	CASSPANEQFF
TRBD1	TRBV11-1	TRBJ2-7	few	TGTGCCAGCAGCCAGACAGGGGACGAGCAGTACTTC	CASSQTGDEQYF
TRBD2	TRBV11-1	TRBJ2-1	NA	TGTGCCAGCAGCTCCCGGGACTACCCCTACAATGAGCAGTTCTTC	CASSSRDYPYNEQFF
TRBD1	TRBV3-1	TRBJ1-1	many	TGTGCCAGCAGGTTTGGACAGGGCACTGAAGCTTTCTTT	CASRFGQGTEAFF
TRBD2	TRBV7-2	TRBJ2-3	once	TGTGCCAGCAGCTTAAGCGGGAGCGGGAGGCCGGGGGATACGCAGTATTTT	CASSLSGSGRPGDTQYF
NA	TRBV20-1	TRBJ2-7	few	TGCAGTGCTAGTTACGGCCTCTCCTACGAGCAGTACTTC	CSASYGLSYEQYF
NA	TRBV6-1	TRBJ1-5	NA	TGTGCCAGCGACCAGACTAACAGCAATCAGCCCCAGCATTTT	CASDQTNSNQPQHF
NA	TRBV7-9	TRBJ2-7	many	TGTGCCAGCAGCTTAGTGGTCTACCAGACTTACGAGCAGTACTTC	CASSLVVYQTYEQYF
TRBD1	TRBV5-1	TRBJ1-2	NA	TGCGCCAGCAGCTTGACAGGGGTTCGCTATGGCTACACCTTC	CASSLTGVRYGYTF
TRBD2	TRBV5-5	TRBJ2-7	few	TGTGCCAGCAGCCTCGCGGGACTAGCGAGAAACGAGCAGTACTTC	CASSLAGLARNEQYF